This T cell receptor (beta chain) was obtained from a study of technical replicates of blood from a few donors (dated by TCRdb to about 2017). The library came from the immunoSEQ multiplex PCR assay. TCRdb stores this immuneACCESS table with in-frame sequences only. Part of the clones is absent; in the studies checked, under half of the shortfall reflects unresolved V genes, and no reason is known for the rest. In all, the sample holds about 12,000 clones, and roughly three quarters of those were seen once. The ten largest clones take up approximately 14% of the sample. There are 14 amino acids in the CDR3, from cysteine to phenylalanine inclusive. Just CDR3 DNA is preserved here, 42 bases in frame from base 1. V is clipped by 1 base and J by 5 bases, and the sequence between their germline boundaries is 11 bases long. CDR1 SEHNR and CDR2 FQNEAQ were looked up in the germline V gene (reference sequence).

On this clone itself: Its binding antigen is unknown. No quality values exist for individual bases; no much larger clone is one base distant.

The sequencing sample was made of PBMCs. The rearranged segments are TRBV7-9 and TRBJ2-5; a tentative D match to TRBD1 spans 6 bases. The source of this sequence is a human donor in good health. The sequenced DNA is TGTGCCAGCAGCTTAGTTAGGGGGTACGAGACCCAGTACTTC. This sequence encodes CASSLVRGYETQYF.